This T cell receptor (beta chain) was profiled in a study of T cell repertoires in ileal Crohn's disease. Background on the study: Patients had a median roughly 8-year disease duration, and less than 40% were active smokers.

The assay was immunoSEQ multiplex PCR, and TCRdb's table has in-frame clones only and misses some. The sample records 3,000 to 4,000 clones, about 80% being singletons. Details on this clone: The antigen is not known.

Study-level points and caveats: Clonality above 26.8% at surgery always came with endoscopic recurrence.

Adults with ileal or ileocolonic Crohn's disease and an indication for resection were eligible. The sequence was obtained from an adult with Crohn's disease. The sequenced material came from ileal tissue.

CDR3 bases: TGCGCCAGCAGCGTACAGGGGGCGCGTGATGAAAAACTGTTTTTT. It specifies CASSVQGARDEKLFF. The chain employs TRBV5-1 and TRBJ1-4; 9 bases align to TRBD1. This CDR3 is built from 15 residues. V shed 4 bases, J shed 6 bases, and the junction held 7 bases outside the gene matches. Per germline, CDR1 SGHRS and CDR2 YFSETQ.